This T cell receptor beta chain came from a study of T cells in narcolepsy (dated by TCRdb to between 2017 and 2018). At the level of the whole study: The study enrolled patients with narcolepsy type 1 or type 2 (NT1, NT2) together with healthy control donors. Autoreactive T cells targeting hypocretin neuron self-antigens (hypocretin, TRIB2) were sought in narcolepsy patients, and TCR Vbeta sequencing was used to track clonotypes in blood and CSF.

The library was obtained by the immunoSEQ multiplex PCR assay. TCRdb mirrors the immuneACCESS table, restricted to in-frame sequences. Some clones are absent from its copies; in checked studies, under half trace to an unresolved V gene, and the reason for the others is unknown. Here the sample has 20,000 to 30,000 clones; 75% to 85% occur a single time. The top ten constitute 10% of the sample. For TCR Vbeta sequencing, memory CD4+ T cells were sorted ex vivo from the peripheral blood of narcolepsy patients and healthy controls. The full study reports these points: HCRT-specific and TRIB2-specific autoreactive clonotypes were highlighted in plots that compared CD4+ T cell clonotypes in CSF versus blood from the same patient. Autoreactive clonotypes were reported to be detected serially in the blood of the same patients and of different patients, but not in the blood of healthy controls. No sequences matching autoreactive T cell clones were present in some of the blood memory CD4+ repertoires from patients and controls. Numbers of sequenced blood memory CD4+ clonotypes were comparable, averaging roughly 40,000 in patients and some 33,000 in controls.

The CDR3, from cysteine to phenylalanine, totals 17 residues. Only the CDR3 region is kept as DNA, spanning 51 bases read in frame from base 1. Taken from the germline V gene (reference sequence), the CDR1 and CDR2 loops are SEHNR and FQNEAQ. Cut back by 4 bases and 5 bases, the V and J ends lie 20 bases apart. On this clone: Its cognate antigen has yet to be identified. It has no much larger one-base neighbor in the sample; base qualities were not kept.

This sequence originates from a human donor in good health. The sequencing input was memory (CD45RA-) CD4+ T cells from blood. Explained via the paper, the cell subset or site label denotes: memory T cells sorted ex vivo from peripheral blood. The sequence joins TRBV7-9 to TRBJ2-2; TRBD1 might be the D gene, on 6 matching bases. The bases are TGTGCCAGCAGCTCGTTGTTGGGACGTACAGGGACCGGGGAGCTGTTTTTT. This yields the protein CASSSLLGRTGTGELFF.